A single sample gave rise to the 12 T cell receptor beta chains below, sequenced in a study of blood T cell repertoires in COVID-19 (TCRdb year 2020). The library was built by means of the immunoSEQ multiplex PCR assay. The source is immuneACCESS, and TCRdb retained only in-frame sequences with V and J called. Part of the clones is not carried over; for the studies checked, unresolved V genes explain less than half of this, and the remainder is unexplained. Recorded for this sample are 25,000 to 30,000 clones; just over 90% of them occurred a single time. The ten largest clones represent under 2.5% of the sample. The specimen sequenced was peripheral blood. The receptors originated from a man aged 50 or older with active COVID-19.

This clone is medium-sized in the sample. The chain joins TRBV2 to TRBJ2-7, with D possibly being TRBD2 (6 bases). This CDR3 is built from 15 residues. Trimming stripped 4 bases from V and 2 bases from J, with 15 bases between. From germline, CDR1 is SNHLY and CDR2 FYNNEI. In DNA, the CDR3 is TGTGCCAGCAGTGGGCGGGGACTCGATACCTACGAGCAGTACTTC. Protein product: CASSGRGLDTYEQYF.

This chain uses TRBV30 with TRBJ2-3, with TRBD2 matching 12 bases. Germline V gene lookup returns CDR1 GTSNPN and CDR2 SVGIG (reference sequence). V shed 0 bases, J shed 4 bases, and the junction held 2 bases outside the gene matches. The CDR3 contains 15 residues. CDR3 bases: TGTGCCTGGAGTGTCCTAGCGGGAGGGGCAGATACGCAGTATTTT. Amino acid sequence: CAWSVLAGGADTQYF.

This rearrangement joins TRBV6-6 to TRBJ1-1; no clear D gene. Germline-derived CDR1 and CDR2 are MNHNY and SVGAGI (reference sequence). The CDR3 is made up of 14 amino acids. Trimming pared 7 bases from V and 2 bases from J, leaving 14 bases between. Here the CDR3 reads CASTPPGVNTEAFF. DNA of the CDR3: TGTGCCAGCACCCCTCCCGGGGTTAACACTGAAGCTTTCTTT.

This rearrangement joins TRBV6-5 to TRBJ2-1, with TRBD2 identical over 7 bases. The ends lost 6 bases at V and 7 bases at J; junction bases unmatched: 6. This CDR3 is built from 13 residues. Per germline, CDR1 MNHEY and CDR2 SVGAGI. CDR3 DNA sequence: TGTGCCAGCAGGGCGGGAGTGGGGAATGAGCAGTTCTTC. It is translated as CASRAGVGNEQFF.

The gene calls are TRBV30 and TRBJ2-2; 11 bases are shared with TRBD2. This CDR3 is built from 18 residues. V was pared by 0 bases and J by 2 bases, with 8 bases of the junction left unmatched. Germline CDR1 GTSNPN, CDR2 SVGIG (reference sequence). The CDR3 region is CAWSVRASGRPNTGELFF. Written as DNA, the CDR3 is TGTGCCTGGAGTGTACGGGCTAGCGGGAGGCCTAACACCGGGGAGCTGTTTTTT.

This rearrangement joins TRBV11-3 to TRBJ1-1; 11 bases fit TRBD1. Trimming took 5 bases from V and 7 from J; bases not matched to a gene: 9. The CDR3 is 15 amino acids. Germline V gene sequence: CDR1 SGHNT, CDR2 YENEEA. CDR3 sequence reads: CASSLDGQGAYEAFF. As DNA, the CDR3 is TGTGCCAGCAGCCTCGACGGACAGGGGGCGTATGAAGCTTTCTTT.

The rearrangement links TRBV30 to TRBJ1-2; tentatively, D is TRBD1 (6 bases). The V end was cut by 2 bases, the J end by 6 bases, with 16 bases between. CDR3 length equals 14 residues. Germline V gene lookup returns CDR1 GTSNPN and CDR2 SVGIG (reference sequence). The DNA for the CDR3 is TGTGCCTGGAGTCCCGGTCAGGGGATAGATGGCTACACCTTC. It yields the protein CAWSPGQGIDGYTF.

V is TRBV7-2 and J is TRBJ2-5; TRBD1 might be the D (7 bases). The CDR3 is 14 residues long. With 4 bases removed from V and 1 base from J, the gap between germline ends came to 10 bases. CDR1 SGHTA and CDR2 FQGNSA come from the germline V gene. The CDR3 nucleotides are TGTGCCAGCAGCTGGAGGGGGCGCCAAGAGACCCAGTACTTC. Amino acids: CASSWRGRQETQYF.

V and J are TRBV5-1 and TRBJ2-7, with D maybe TRBD2 (7 bases). Germline CDR1 is SGHRS and CDR2 is YFSETQ. The V and J ends lost 4 bases and 6 bases respectively, with 14 bases between them. CDR3 size: 13 residues. The CDR3: CASSVIGGAEQYF. The CDR3 DNA follows: TGCGCCAGCAGCGTAATAGGGGGGGCCGAGCAGTACTTC.

The chain uses TRBV28 and TRBJ2-5, with D possibly being TRBD1 (6 bases). Germline-derived CDR1 and CDR2 are MDHEN and SYDVKM. Trimming took 7 bases from V and 4 from J, leaving 10 bases between them. The CDR3 extends over 12 amino acids. CDR3 DNA: TGTGCCAGCAACAAACAGGGAGAGACCCAGTACTTC. Translating it yields CASNKQGETQYF.

The chain is built from TRBV6-2 or TRBV6-3 and TRBJ2-2; D is possibly TRBD2 (6 bases). The CDR3 is made up of 15 amino acids. Germline assignment: CDR1 MNHEY and CDR2 SVGEGT. Trimming took 2 bases from V and 4 from J, leaving 11 bases between them. The CDR3 bases are TGTGCCAGCAGTTACGTAGCTAGCGCCACCGGGGAGCTGTTTTTT. Its protein is CASSYVASATGELFF.

The gene calls are TRBV7-9 and TRBJ1-1; possible D gene TRBD1, 6 bases. The germline V gene has CDR1 SEHNR and CDR2 FQNEAQ (reference sequence). The CDR3 sequence is 16 residues long. V dropped 1 base and J dropped 4 bases, with 16 bases sitting between them. As DNA, the CDR3 is TGTGCCAGCAGCTTAGACAGGGTCGGGCTTGGCACTGAAGCTTTCTTT. This encodes CASSLDRVGLGTEAFF.